This T cell receptor beta chain was identified in a study of response to subunit inactivated influenza vaccine. Whole-study findings and limits: The study's authors posited that every seasonal influenza vaccination enlists few new T cells.

Trimming removed 0 bases from V and 3 bases from J, with 13 bases in between. The CDR3 is 16 residues long. Germline CDR1 reads SGHRS; CDR2 reads YFSETQ. Comments on this clonotype: The target antigen is unknown.

TCRdb reprocessed the RT-PCR reads with MiXCR, giving one entry per CDR3 protein. The table lists about 700,000 distinct CDR3 sequences, roughly 13% of them singletons. Sequencing used PBMCs from blood, obtained 14 days before vaccination. The receptor's source is a man aged 50 or older who received an inactivated influenza vaccine. V is TRBV5-1 and J is TRBJ2-1; a weak D match, TRBD2 (6 bases). This CDR3 is CASSLEAGWGYNEQFF. CDR3 nucleotides: TGCGCCAGCAGCTTGGAGGCGGGATGGGGCTACAATGAGCAGTTCTTC. Filled out from reference TRBV5-1 and TRBJ2-1, the complete variable domain reads KAGVTQTPRYLIKTRGQQVTLSCSPISGHRSVSWYQQTPGQGLQFLFEYFSETQRNKGNFPGRFSGRQFSNSRSEMNVSTLELGDSALYLCASSLEAGWGYNEQFFGPGTRLTVL.